The subject of this entry is one TCR beta chain. This receptor's antigen is unknown. No quality values exist for individual bases; no much larger clone is one base distant. The donors belonged to the validation cohort of 120 subjects, which was separate from the roughly 680-subject first cohort. Libraries were made using the immunoSEQ multiplex PCR assay. The authors' pipeline ran thus. A statistical classification framework was built for diagnosing cytomegalovirus status from the catalog of TCR beta chain sequences. The immuneACCESS repertoire file appears here via TCRdb, limited to in-frame rearrangements. These files lack a portion of the clones; in checked studies, under half of the deficit traces to unresolved V genes, and the cause of the others is not known. V and J calls and clone size are as listed in that table; D and trimming were resolved from the DNA. The sample includes about 170,000 clones, with about 90% observed a single time. 5% to 7% of the sample rests with the top ten.

The junction carries 6 bases between V and J, which are trimmed by 3 bases and 6 bases respectively. CDR1 MNHEY and CDR2 SMNVEV are derived from the germline V gene (reference sequence). The CDR3, from cysteine to phenylalanine, totals 11 residues. Only the CDR3 DNA stays, 33 bases, in frame from base 1. The data belong to a study of cytomegalovirus exposure and HLA in healthy donors (dated by TCRdb to the late 2010s). With regard to the full study: According to a later analysis, one platform produced both the 120 validation repertoires and the 720 or so repertoires of the first cohort. To predict cytomegalovirus infection status, the study brought together high-throughput TCR immunosequencing, statistical association of individual TCRs with disease status, and machine learning. A separate validation cohort of about 110 different subjects was used in addition to the 666-subject first cohort. The study aimed to test whether cataloging public T cell receptors could reveal signatures of past pathogen exposure.

Results the study describes overall, beyond this receptor: The authors suggested that the approach could potentially be generalized to other disease states and immunological phenotypes. A few of the identified cytomegalovirus-associated TCR beta chains were confirmed in vitro to be specific for cytomegalovirus antigens. In the study, around 160 TCR beta chains were listed as associated with cytomegalovirus. Of the cluster scores, 94% were above 0 in a later analysis, which found that TCRs clustered in the first cohort also tended to co-occur in the 110 or so validation repertoires. Across donors, most TCR sequences were observed very rarely, whereas some public TCRs were present in many individuals. A later analysis lacked HLA typing for the validation cohort, so it scored co-occurrence in that cohort across all 120 or so repertoires. The classifier was reported to diagnose cytomegalovirus status with high specificity and sensitivity in both the original and validation cohorts.

The clonotype was recovered from a woman aged 25 to 39 in good health and CMV-seronegative. The sample was PBMCs. The sequence joins TRBV27 to TRBJ2-7; a tentative D match to TRBD1 spans 6 bases. The CDR3 protein sequence reads: CASSFRGEQYF. The DNA reads TGTGCCAGCAGTTTCAGGGGCGAGCAGTACTTC.